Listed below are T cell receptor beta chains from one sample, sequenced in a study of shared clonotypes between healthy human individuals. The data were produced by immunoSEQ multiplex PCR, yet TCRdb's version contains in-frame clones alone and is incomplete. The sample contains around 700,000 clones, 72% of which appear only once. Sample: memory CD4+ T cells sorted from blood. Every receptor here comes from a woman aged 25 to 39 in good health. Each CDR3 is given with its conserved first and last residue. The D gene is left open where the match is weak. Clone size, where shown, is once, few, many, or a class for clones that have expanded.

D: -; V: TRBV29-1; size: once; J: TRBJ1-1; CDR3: CSVVRGYWITEAFF; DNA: TGCAGCGTCGTCCGGGGGTACTGGATCACTGAAGCTTTCTTT
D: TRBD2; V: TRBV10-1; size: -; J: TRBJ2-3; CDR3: CASSRLAGNQVTQYF; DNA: TGCGCCAGCAGCCGACTAGCGGGTAATCAGGTTACGCAGTATTTT
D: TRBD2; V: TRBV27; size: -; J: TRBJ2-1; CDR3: CASSVGTSWSNNEQFF; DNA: TGTGCCAGCAGTGTCGGGACTAGCTGGAGCAACAATGAGCAGTTCTTC
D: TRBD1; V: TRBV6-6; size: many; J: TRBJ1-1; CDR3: CASSLQGQVSSAFF; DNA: TGTGCCAGCAGTTTACAGGGGCAGGTGTCGTCGGCTTTCTTT
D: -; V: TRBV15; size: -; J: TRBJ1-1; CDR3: CATSRDGGRGSEAFF; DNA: TGTGCCACCAGCAGAGATGGCGGTCGCGGCAGTGAAGCTTTCTTT
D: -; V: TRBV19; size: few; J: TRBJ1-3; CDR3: CASRAAGSPVTIYF; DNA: TGTGCCTCCCGCGCGGCGGGAAGCCCGGTCACCATATATTTT
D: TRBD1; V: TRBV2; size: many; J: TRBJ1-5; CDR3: CASTKGQGSNQPQHF; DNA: TGTGCCAGCACCAAGGGACAGGGGTCAAATCAGCCCCAGCATTTT
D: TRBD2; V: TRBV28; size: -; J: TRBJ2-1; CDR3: CASNPAGSSYNEQFF; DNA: TGTGCCAGCAACCCAGCGGGGAGCTCCTACAATGAGCAGTTCTTC
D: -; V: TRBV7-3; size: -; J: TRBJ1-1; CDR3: CASSSMENTEAFF; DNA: TGTGCCAGCAGCTCAATGGAGAACACTGAAGCTTTCTTT
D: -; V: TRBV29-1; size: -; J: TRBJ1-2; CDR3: CSVDGAAGHGYTF; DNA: TGCAGCGTTGATGGGGCAGCGGGTCATGGCTACACCTTC
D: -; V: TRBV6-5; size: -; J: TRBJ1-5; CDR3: CASSTGPGPQHF; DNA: TGTGCCAGCAGTACGGGGCCGGGGCCCCAGCATTTT
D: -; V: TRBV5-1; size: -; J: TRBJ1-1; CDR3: CASSYLGMNTEAFF; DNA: TGCGCCAGCAGCTATTTGGGTATGAACACTGAAGCTTTCTTT
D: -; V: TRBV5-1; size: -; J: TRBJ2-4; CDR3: CASSWGNIQYF; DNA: TGCGCCAGCAGCTGGGGAAACATTCAGTACTTC
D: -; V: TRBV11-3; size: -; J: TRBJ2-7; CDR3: CASSLDSSRAYEQYF; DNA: TGTGCCAGCAGCCTCGATAGCTCTCGAGCCTACGAGCAGTACTTC
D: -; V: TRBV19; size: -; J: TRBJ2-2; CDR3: CASSNSRDTGELFF; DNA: TGTGCCAGTAGTAATAGCAGGGACACCGGGGAGCTGTTTTTT
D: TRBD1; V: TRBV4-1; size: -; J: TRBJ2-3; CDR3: CASSQTLGQVGTDTQYF; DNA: TGCGCCAGCAGCCAAACCCTGGGACAGGTCGGTACAGATACGCAGTATTTT
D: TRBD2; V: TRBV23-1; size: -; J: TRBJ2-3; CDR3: CASSRLAGDADTQYF; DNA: TGCGCCAGCAGTAGACTAGCGGGAGACGCAGATACGCAGTATTTT
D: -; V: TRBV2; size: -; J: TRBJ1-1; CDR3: CASRQVGDTEAFF; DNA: TGTGCCAGCAGACAGGTCGGGGACACTGAAGCTTTCTTT
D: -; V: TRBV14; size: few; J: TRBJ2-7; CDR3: CASSRGPDGRTYEQYF; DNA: TGTGCCAGCAGCCGCGGCCCCGACGGACGTACCTACGAGCAGTACTTC
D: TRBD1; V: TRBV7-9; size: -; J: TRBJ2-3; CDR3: CASSLDNRGLAADTQYF; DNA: TGTGCCAGCAGCTTGGATAACAGGGGCCTGGCGGCAGATACGCAGTATTTT
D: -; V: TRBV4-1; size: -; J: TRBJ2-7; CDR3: CASSPEGVEQGRYEQYF; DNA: TGCGCCAGCAGCCCGGAGGGGGTCGAACAGGGACGCTACGAGCAGTACTTC
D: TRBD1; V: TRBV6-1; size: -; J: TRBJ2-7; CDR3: CASRAGTGSYEQYF; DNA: TGTGCCAGCAGGGCCGGGACAGGGTCCTACGAGCAGTACTTC
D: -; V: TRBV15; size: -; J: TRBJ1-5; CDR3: CATSSWPERAYQPQHF; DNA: TGTGCCACCAGCAGTTGGCCTGAGAGGGCCTATCAGCCCCAGCATTTT
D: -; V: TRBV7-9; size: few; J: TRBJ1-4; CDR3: CASSLNAMKKLFF; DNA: TGTGCCAGCAGCTTAAATGCGATGAAAAAACTGTTTTTT
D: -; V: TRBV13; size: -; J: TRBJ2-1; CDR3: CASSLQGSYNEQFF; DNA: TGTGCCAGCAGCTTACAGGGTTCGTACAATGAGCAGTTCTTC
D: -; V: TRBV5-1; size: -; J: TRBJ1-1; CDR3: CASSLVRIIGQQNTEAFF; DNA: TGCGCCAGCAGCTTGGTTCGAATAATAGGACAGCAGAACACTGAAGCTTTCTTT
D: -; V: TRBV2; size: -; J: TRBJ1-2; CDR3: CASSEDRAGDGYTF; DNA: TGTGCCAGCAGTGAGGACCGCGCCGGCGATGGCTACACCTTC
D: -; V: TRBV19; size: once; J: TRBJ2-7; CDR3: CASSTLEVSYGQYF; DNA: TGTGCCAGTAGTACGCTAGAGGTGTCTTACGGGCAGTACTTC
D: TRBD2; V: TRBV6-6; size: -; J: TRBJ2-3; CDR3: CASSALAGPENTQYF; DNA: TGTGCCAGCAGCGCTCTAGCGGGACCTGAAAATACGCAGTATTTT
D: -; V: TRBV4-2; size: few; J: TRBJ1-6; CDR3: CASRTDSLGNSPLHF; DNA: TGTGCCAGCCGGACTGACAGCCTTGGTAATTCACCCCTCCACTTT
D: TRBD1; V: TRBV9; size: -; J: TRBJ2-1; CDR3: CASSVGWLGTGYYNEQFF; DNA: TGTGCCAGCAGCGTAGGGTGGTTGGGGACAGGGTACTACAATGAGCAGTTCTTC
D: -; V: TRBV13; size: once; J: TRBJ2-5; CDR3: CASSTGRGLETQYF; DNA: TGTGCCAGCAGCACCGGCAGGGGTTTGGAGACCCAGTACTTC
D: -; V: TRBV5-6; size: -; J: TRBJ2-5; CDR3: CASSLGSSGETQYF; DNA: TGTGCCAGCAGCTTGGGTAGCTCTGGGGAGACCCAGTACTTC
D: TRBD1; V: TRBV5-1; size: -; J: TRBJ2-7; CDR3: CASSGGQGSLDYEQYF; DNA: TGCGCCAGCAGCGGGGGACAGGGGAGCCTAGACTACGAGCAGTACTTC
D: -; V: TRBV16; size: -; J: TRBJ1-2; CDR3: CASSDSNYGYTF; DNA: TGTGCCAGCAGCGACAGTAACTATGGCTACACCTTC
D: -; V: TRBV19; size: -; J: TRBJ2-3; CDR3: CASRSAGGTDTQYF; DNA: TGTGCCAGTAGATCGGCAGGGGGCACAGATACGCAGTATTTT
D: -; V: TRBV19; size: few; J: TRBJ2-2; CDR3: CASSMVGVTGELFF; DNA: TGTGCCAGTAGTATGGTGGGAGTCACCGGGGAGCTGTTTTTT
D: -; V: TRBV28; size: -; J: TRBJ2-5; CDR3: CASSQNGLLGAQYF; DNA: TGTGCCAGCAGCCAAAATGGACTACTTGGGGCCCAGTACTTC